Below, 18 T cell receptor beta chains from the same sample are listed, as sequenced in a study of T cells in Graves' hyperthyroidism and ophthalmopathy. Researchers took RNA transcripts and amplified the TCR beta CDR3 regions from them. First-round RT-PCR of the TCR CDR3 relied on the HTBI primer set. One entry per CDR3 protein, called by TCRdb with MiXCR from the multiplex PCR reads. The profile shows hundreds of thousands of distinct CDR3 sequences, around 39% of them singletons. Sequencing used blood. The receptors originated from a young man with Graves' hyperthyroidism.

The J gene is TRBJ2-7, the V gene TRBV29-1; no definite D call. Germline loops: CDR1 SQVTM, CDR2 ANQGSEA. V lost 7 bases, J lost 3 bases, and 10 bases lay in between. This CDR3 is 11 amino acids long. The DNA of the CDR3 is TGCAGCGCTTTCTGGGACTACGAGCAGTACTTC. Its protein product is CSAFWDYEQYF.

The genes are TRBV29-1 and TRBJ2-7; TRBD1 matches at 8 bases. This CDR3 contains 11 residues. Trimming cost V 8 bases and J 5 bases; bases outside gene matches: 5. Looked up from germline, CDR1 is SQVTM and CDR2 is ANQGSEA. CDR3 protein: CSLHRGNEQYF. The CDR3 DNA sequence: TGCAGCTTGCACAGGGGGAACGAGCAGTACTTC.

This clonotype was recorded a few times. This sequence joins TRBV19 and TRBJ2-2; either TRBD1 or TRBD2 may supply D (5 bases each). Trimming took 5 bases from V and 4 from J, leaving 23 bases between them. CDR1 is LNHDA, CDR2 SQIVND, per germline (reference sequence). The CDR3 extends over 18 amino acids. The CDR3 is CASSSLGTTALGTGELFF. The CDR3, as DNA: TGTGCCAGTAGTTCGCTGGGGACGACGGCCCTGGGCACCGGGGAGCTGTTTTTT.

This chain links TRBV7-8 with TRBJ2-2; D tentatively fits TRBD1 or TRBD2 (6 bases each). The V and J ends lost 1 base and 0 bases respectively, with 15 bases between them. CDR3 length: 18 residues. Germline V gene lookup returns CDR1 SGHVS and CDR2 FQNEAQ. In DNA form, the CDR3 reads TGTGCCAGCAGCTTAGATAAGGGGGGCAGCGCGAACACCGGGGAGCTGTTTTTT. Amino acid sequence: CASSLDKGGSANTGELFF.

This clonotype came up many times. The CDR3: CASSLLRSNQPQHF. The CDR3 DNA sequence: TGTGCCAGCAGTTTACTACGTAGCAATCAGCCCCAGCATTTT. This chain links TRBV12-3 or TRBV12-4 with TRBJ1-5; D call uncertain. V was shortened by 2 bases and J by 0 bases, with 5 bases between the two germline ends. This CDR3 is built from 14 residues.

This clonotype appeared many times. The chain is built from TRBV20-1 and TRBJ1-6; no firm D call. This CDR3 region has 13 residues. V was shortened by 8 bases and J by 6 bases, with 14 bases between the two germline ends. Germline values: CDR1 DFQATT, CDR2 SNEGSKA (reference sequence). The CDR3 spells CSTGRGLNSPLHF. CDR3 nucleotides: TGCAGTACCGGCCGAGGGCTTAATTCACCCCTCCACTTT.

Many counts were recorded for this clonotype. J is TRBJ2-2 and V is TRBV2; D might be TRBD1 (5 bases). V lost 7 bases and J 14 bases, leaving 14 bases between the germline ends. Germline V gene data show CDR1 as SNHLY and CDR2 as FYNNEI. There are 11 residues in the CDR3. The CDR3: CASTGAGELFF. The CDR3 region has the DNA TGTGCCAGCACTGGGGCAGGAGAACTGTTTTTT.

This chain links TRBV7-8 with TRBJ2-7; TRBD1 aligns across 9 bases. After removal of 4 bases from V and 2 bases from J, the junction contained 9 bases not matched to a gene. Germline V lookup: CDR1 SGHVS, CDR2 FQNEAQ. The CDR3 spans 16 residues. The CDR3 sequence is CASSSGLGQGPYEQYF. The CDR3 DNA sequence: TGTGCCAGCAGCTCCGGCCTGGGACAGGGCCCCTACGAGCAGTACTTC.

This clonotype was recorded a few times. The chain couples TRBV7-6 to TRBJ2-7, with 7 bases lining up with TRBD2. This CDR3 is built from 14 residues. Germline lookup yields CDR1 SGHVS and CDR2 FNYEAQ. V was clipped by 4 bases and J by 0 bases; unmatched bases: 3. In DNA form, the CDR3 reads TGTGCCAGCAGCTCGGGGGGTGGCTCCTACGAGCAGTACTTC. It codes for CASSSGGGSYEQYF.

This clonotype was seen at least ten times. The chain combines TRBV9 with TRBJ1-1; no firm D call. From germline, CDR1 is SGDLS and CDR2 YYNGEE. This CDR3 has 16 amino acids. Trimming took off 0 bases at V and 0 bases at J, with 12 bases between the two ends. Here the CDR3 DNA reads TGTGCCAGCAGCGTAGGACGGACTGATATGAACACTGAAGCTTTCTTT. Protein: CASSVGRTDMNTEAFF. Using reference TRBV9 and TRBJ1-1 for the parts outside the CDR3, the full variable domain is DSGVTQTPKHLITATGQRVTLRCSPRSGDLSVYWYQQSLDQGLQFLIQYYNGEERAKGNILERFSAQQFPDLHSELNLSSLELGDSALYFCASSVGRTDMNTEAFFGQGTRLTVV.

About this clonotype itself: With a much larger clone just one base away, this may be a read error. The V gene is TRBV9, the J gene TRBJ1-2, with D maybe TRBD1 (6 bases). This CDR3 has 15 amino acids. Germline CDR1 SGDLS, CDR2 YYNGEE. CDR3 sequence: CTSSVDPGAVSGYTF. The CDR3 DNA is TGTACCAGCAGCGTAGATCCGGGGGCAGTATCCGGCTACACCTTC.

The table lists this clonotype with many counts. The V gene is TRBV29-1, the J gene TRBJ1-5, with D perhaps TRBD1 (5 bases). CDR1 is SQVTM and CDR2 is ANQGSEA in the germline V gene. The V and J ends lost 5 bases and 9 bases respectively, with 14 bases between them. CDR3 length equals 12 residues. CDR3 in DNA: TGCAGCGTTTCCCTTAGTGGGGGGCCCCAGCATTTT. It yields the protein CSVSLSGGPQHF.

This clonotype was picked up one time. V gene TRBV4-2 combines with J gene TRBJ2-5; D may be TRBD1 or TRBD2 (5 bases each). Germline-derived CDR1 and CDR2 are LGHNA and YNFKEQ. Trimming removed 4 bases from V and 6 bases from J, with 12 bases in between. This CDR3 contains 13 residues. In nucleotides, the CDR3 is TGTGCCAGCAGCCCCGGTCCGGGGCAGACCCAGTACTTC. The encoded protein is CASSPGPGQTQYF.

The chain recombines TRBV25-1 with TRBJ1-6; a possible D gene is TRBD1 (5 bases). V shed 5 bases and J shed 7 bases, with 18 bases lying between them. CDR1 is MGHDK, CDR2 SYGVNS, per germline. The CDR3 has 16 amino acids. CDR3 bases: TGTGCCAGCAGTTTCTCCGGGACCCTGGGAAATTCACCCCTCCACTTT. This encodes CASSFSGTLGNSPLHF.

The chain recombines TRBV7-2 with TRBJ2-7; TRBD1 agrees at 8 bases. After removal of 4 bases from V and 3 bases from J, the junction contained 8 bases not matched to a gene. In germline, CDR1 is SGHTA, CDR2 FQGNSA. The CDR3 sequence is 15 residues long. The CDR3 region has the DNA TGTGCCAGCAGCTCCGAACTCGGACAGGGCTACGAGCAGTACTTC. This translates into CASSSELGQGYEQYF.

The genes are TRBV29-1 and TRBJ2-3; D might be TRBD1 (6 bases). This CDR3 is built from 15 residues. The germline V gene encodes CDR1 SQVTM and CDR2 ANQGSEA. V shed 7 bases and J shed 0 bases, with 17 bases lying between them. The chain's CDR3 is CSARGTTVSTDTQYF. In DNA form, the CDR3 reads TGCAGCGCCCGAGGGACAACTGTTAGCACAGATACGCAGTATTTT.

The table lists this clonotype with many counts. The chain combines TRBV11-2 with TRBJ2-5; D is unclear. CDR1 and CDR2 from the germline V gene are SGHAT and FQNNGV. Trimming left V 6 bases short and J 5 bases short, with 7 bases between. The CDR3 extends over 11 amino acids. In DNA form, the CDR3 reads TGTGCCAGCAGGGTAGGGGAGACCCAGTACTTC. Translating gives CASRVGETQYF.

The chain links TRBV20-1 to TRBJ2-6, with D possibly matching TRBD2 (5 bases). Germline CDR1 DFQATT, CDR2 SNEGSKA (reference sequence). This CDR3 comprises 15 residues. V shed 1 base and J shed 0 bases, with 7 bases lying between them. The CDR3 reads CSARVRDSGANVLTF. The CDR3 DNA reads TGCAGTGCTAGAGTGAGGGACTCTGGGGCCAACGTCCTGACTTTC.